There are a few counts of the clone carrying this TCR beta chain. Its specificity is unknown. Template switching added a universal primer site, and cDNA bore unique molecular identifiers. TCRdb ran MiXCR on the 5' RACE reads and lists one entry per CDR3 protein. The table records around 680,000 distinct CDR3 sequences, over 8.5% of them present only once. The sample comes from a study of identical twins. Regarding the study as a whole: Conclusions were based on cross-sectional statistical analysis, without following the same donors. Beta out-of-frame sequences displayed a weaker excess of sharing between twins. With monozygotic twins, out-of-frame TCR alpha sharing exceeded what models estimated.

The CDR3 has 14 amino acids. Trimming cost V 3 bases and J 6 bases, with 15 bases left between them. Germline V lookup: CDR1 LGHNA, CDR2 YSLEER. This sample was also put to use in a study of yellow fever vaccine responses in identical twins.

This chain connects TRBV4-3 to TRBJ2-7, with a weak D call TRBD1 (5 bases). Specimen: PBMCs. The sequence was obtained from a woman aged 18-29 years in good health. In nucleotides, the CDR3 is TGCGCCAGCAGCCATAAGGTAGAAGGGGCCGAGCAGTACTTC. The encoded protein is CASSHKVEGAEQYF.